What follows describes a single T cell receptor (beta chain). The antigen is not known. This CDR3 has 15 amino acids. Germline CDR1 is SGHAT and CDR2 is FQNNGV. Trimming cost V 1 base and J 0 bases, with 7 bases left between them. This sample was included in a study of OX40 agonist ivuxolimab in advanced cancers. Patients with autoimmune history or systemic immunosuppression were excluded. Profiled with immunoSEQ multiplex PCR; TCRdb holds only in-frame clones, not every one. The data show tens of thousands of clones, with approximately 86% seen just once and 0.38% held by the top ten. Overall study results and limits: The authors did not determine the antigen specificity of the expanded peripheral T cells. CD4+ and CD8+ blood T cells expanded clonally by week 6 at 0.1 to 3.0 mg/kg. The study found that CD8+ T cells averaged more expanded clones than CD4+.

Sample: CD4+ or CD8+ T cells sorted from blood, taken in a trial of the OX40 agonist ivuxolimab. V gene TRBV11-2 combines with J gene TRBJ1-5, with no clear D. The TCR comes from an adult with an advanced solid tumor such as melanoma, head and neck, liver or kidney cancer. The CDR3 loop reads CASSLVGYSNQPQHF. CDR3 nucleotides: TGTGCCAGCAGCTTAGTAGGGTATAGCAATCAGCCCCAGCATTTT.